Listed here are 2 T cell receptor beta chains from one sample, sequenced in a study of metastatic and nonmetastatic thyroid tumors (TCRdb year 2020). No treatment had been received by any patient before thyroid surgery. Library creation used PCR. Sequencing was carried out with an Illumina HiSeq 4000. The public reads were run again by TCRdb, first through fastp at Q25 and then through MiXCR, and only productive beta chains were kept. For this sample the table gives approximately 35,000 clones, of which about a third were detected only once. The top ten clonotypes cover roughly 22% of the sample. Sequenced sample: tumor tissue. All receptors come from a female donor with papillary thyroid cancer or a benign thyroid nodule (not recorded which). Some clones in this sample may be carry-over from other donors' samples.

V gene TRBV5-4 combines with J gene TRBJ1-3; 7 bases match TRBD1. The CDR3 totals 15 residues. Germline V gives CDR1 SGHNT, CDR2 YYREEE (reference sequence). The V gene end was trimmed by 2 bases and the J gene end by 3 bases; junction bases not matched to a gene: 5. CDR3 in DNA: TGTGCCAGCAGCTTTGAGACAGGGATTGGAAACACCATATATTTT. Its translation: CASSFETGIGNTIYF.

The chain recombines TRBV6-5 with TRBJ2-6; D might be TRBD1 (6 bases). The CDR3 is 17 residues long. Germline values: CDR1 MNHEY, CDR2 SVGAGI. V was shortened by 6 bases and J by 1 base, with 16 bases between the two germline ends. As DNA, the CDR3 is TGTGCCAGCAGACGCTTATCCGACAGGTCTGGGGCCAACGTCCTGACTTTC. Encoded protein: CASRRLSDRSGANVLTF.